What follows are 7 T cell receptor beta chains derived from one specimen sequenced in a study of T-cell memory formation after mild COVID-19. MiXCR, run by TCRdb on the 5' RACE reads, gives a single entry per CDR3 protein. Of more than 110,000 distinct CDR3 sequences in the sample, 14% were seen once. What was sequenced was PBMCs or a T cell subset sorted from them (not recorded which). The receptors derive from an adult woman who had mild COVID-19 (a few samples of this study predate the infection). Cell type and time point are not known.

The rearrangement links TRBV6-2 or TRBV6-3 to TRBJ2-6; a possible D gene is TRBD1 (6 bases). This CDR3 region has 17 residues. V dropped 8 bases and J dropped 2 bases, with 19 bases sitting between them. Germline V gene lookup returns CDR1 MNHEY and CDR2 SVGEGT. The DNA of the CDR3 is TGTGCCAGCTCAAGTCGCGGACAGATGACTGGGGCCAACGTCCTGACTTTC. Its protein is CASSSRGQMTGANVLTF.

This clonotype has more than one count but fewer than ten. The chain has TRBV7-9 and TRBJ2-1; 9 nucleotides match TRBD2. Trimming took 0 bases from V and 8 from J; bases not matched to a gene: 14. The CDR3 is 18 amino acids. From germline, CDR1 is SEHNR and CDR2 FQNEAQ (reference sequence). CDR3 DNA: TGTGCCAGCAGCTTAGCCTTGATATCGGGTAGCGGGAGTTATGAGCAGTTCTTC. Amino acid sequence: CASSLALISGSGSYEQFF.

This clonotype was observed a handful of times. The rearrangement joins TRBV5-1 to TRBJ2-1; 8 bases are a match to TRBD2. The ends lost 1 base at V and 4 bases at J; junction bases unmatched: 4. CDR3 length: 15 amino acids. Germline V gene lookup returns CDR1 SGHRS and CDR2 YFSETQ. For the CDR3, the DNA is TGCGCCAGCAGCTTGCGGGGGGGACTTTACAATGAGCAGTTCTTC. Residues: CASSLRGGLYNEQFF.

This clonotype was seen a handful of times. The chain couples TRBV4-2 to TRBJ2-3, with D tentatively TRBD2 (6 bases). Germline V gene sequence: CDR1 LGHNA, CDR2 YNFKEQ. Between the trimmed V and J ends, which lost 2 bases and 2 bases, there was a span of 11 bases. The CDR3 sequence is 15 residues long. CDR3 protein: CASSQFAGNTDTQYF. The CDR3 coding sequence is TGTGCCAGCAGCCAATTTGCGGGGAACACAGATACGCAGTATTTT.

This clonotype showed up just a few times. The V gene is TRBV10-3, the J gene TRBJ1-4, with D possibly TRBD1 on 6 matching bases. This CDR3 region has 14 residues. The ends were cut back, 8 bases at V and 5 bases at J, with 15 bases in the middle. Germline lookup yields CDR1 ENHRY and CDR2 SYGVKD. CDR3 DNA sequence: TGTGCCATCGGATCTTTTGGGGGCAATGAAAAACTGTTTTTT. This codes for CAIGSFGGNEKLFF.

This clonotype turned up a few times. The V gene is TRBV19, the J gene TRBJ1-1; maybe TRBD1 (6 bases). Per the germline V gene, CDR1 is LNHDA and CDR2 is SQIVND (reference sequence). Trimming took off 5 bases at V and 2 bases at J, with 24 bases between the two ends. The CDR3 consists of 18 residues. The CDR3 DNA is TGTGCCAGTAGTCTCGCCGGGGGGCCGAGGGGTATAAACACTGAAGCTTTCTTT. Its protein product is CASSLAGGPRGINTEAFF.

This clonotype was observed many times. The CDR3 bases are TGTGCCAGCAGTTTAAAGGGCAGCCGATTCTACGAGCAGTACTTC. Its translation: CASSLKGSRFYEQYF. V is TRBV27 and J is TRBJ2-7, with D unclear. CDR3 size: 15 residues. Trimming took off 2 bases at V and 3 bases at J, with 14 bases between the two ends. CDR1 is MNHEY, CDR2 SMNVEV, per germline (reference sequence).